These 2 T cell receptor beta chains came from one sample sequenced in a study of regulatory T cells in long-lasting Graves disease. Arm-PCR with iRepertoire HTBI primers amplified the CDR3 regions for these TCR beta libraries. TCRdb fed the multiplex PCR reads into MiXCR, producing one record per CDR3 protein. The table includes around 240,000 distinct CDR3 sequences, 15% to 20% detected once. Indicated time point: newly diagnosed GD, antithyroid drugs for less than 3 months. The TCR library was made from RNA extracted from PBMCs. The same sample was also used in a study of T cells in Graves' hyperthyroidism and ophthalmopathy.

Sequenced material: peripheral blood mononuclear cells (PBMCs), taken at new diagnosis, from a patient treated with antithyroid drugs. These receptors came from a woman under 40 with Graves disease.

The chain recombines TRBV15 with TRBJ2-4; 7 nucleotides line up with TRBD1. The junction had 3 bases not matched to a gene; V was cut back by 6 bases and J by 1 base. Germline assignment: CDR1 LNHNV and CDR2 YYDKDF (reference sequence). The CDR3 is 14 residues long. The CDR3: CATSPTGAKNIQYF. CDR3 in DNA: TGTGCCACCAGTCCGACAGGGGCCAAAAACATTCAGTACTTC.

This clonotype was seen at least ten times. The rearrangement links TRBV7-2 to TRBJ2-1; 13 nucleotides align to TRBD2. CDR1 SGHTA and CDR2 FQGNSA come from the germline V gene. V lost 6 bases, J lost 10 bases, and 6 bases stayed unmatched. This CDR3 comprises 14 residues. CDR3 sequence reads: CASRQTSGGREQFF. CDR3 coding DNA: TGTGCCAGCAGACAGACTAGCGGGGGGAGGGAGCAGTTCTTC.